This is a list of T cell receptor beta chains from one sample in a study of OX40 agonist ivuxolimab in advanced cancers. Here immunoSEQ multiplex PCR was the method, and the copy in TCRdb shows in-frame clones only, minus some. The sample contains roughly 41,000 clones, 70% to 90% of which appear only once. The input for sequencing was CD4+ or CD8+ T cells sorted from blood, taken in a trial of the OX40 agonist ivuxolimab. The receptors here all came from an adult with an advanced solid tumor such as melanoma, head and neck, liver or kidney cancer. Both conserved end residues are part of each CDR3. The order of the fields is D gene, V gene, clone size, J gene, CDR3 protein, CDR3 DNA. D genes are given only for firm matches. Clone sizes are given selectively: once, few, many, or a class where the clone is expanded.

D: TRBD1; V: TRBV13; size: -; J: TRBJ1-1; CDR3: CASSPRQGQDTEAFF; DNA: TGTGCCAGCAGCCCCAGACAGGGTCAAGACACTGAAGCTTTCTTT
D: TRBD1; V: TRBV11-1; size: -; J: TRBJ2-7; CDR3: CASSLGTGIVHEQYF; DNA: TGTGCCAGCAGTTTAGGGACAGGGATCGTTCACGAGCAGTACTTC
D: -; V: TRBV9; size: -; J: TRBJ2-5; CDR3: CASSVGRYQETQYF; DNA: TGTGCCAGCAGCGTAGGCCGGTATCAAGAGACCCAGTACTTC
D: -; V: TRBV7-6; size: -; J: TRBJ2-1; CDR3: CASSLVSGVYNEQFF; DNA: TGTGCCAGCAGCTTAGTAAGTGGGGTCTACAATGAGCAGTTCTTC
D: -; V: TRBV7-8; size: -; J: TRBJ2-1; CDR3: CASSLGRGPYNEQFF; DNA: TGTGCCAGCAGCTTAGGGCGGGGGCCATACAATGAGCAGTTCTTC
D: -; V: TRBV7-9; size: once; J: TRBJ2-5; CDR3: CASSLEGPETQYF; DNA: TGTGCCAGCAGCTTAGAAGGCCCAGAGACCCAGTACTTC
D: TRBD1; V: TRBV18; size: -; J: TRBJ2-7; CDR3: CASSAGTDEQYF; DNA: TGTGCCAGCTCAGCCGGGACAGACGAGCAGTACTTC
D: TRBD1; V: TRBV28; size: -; J: TRBJ1-2; CDR3: CASSLLGQADGYTF; DNA: TGTGCCAGCAGTTTGCTCGGACAGGCCGATGGCTACACCTTC
D: -; V: TRBV28; size: -; J: TRBJ2-7; CDR3: CASSSPASAYEQYF; DNA: TGTGCCAGCAGTTCCCCGGCTAGCGCCTACGAGCAGTACTTC
D: -; V: TRBV20-1; size: once; J: TRBJ1-2; CDR3: CSAEAYGYTF; DNA: TGCAGTGCAGAGGCATATGGCTACACCTTC
D: -; V: TRBV19; size: -; J: TRBJ2-1; CDR3: CASTGAADVYNEQFF; DNA: TGTGCTTCGACGGGGGCAGCCGATGTCTACAATGAGCAGTTCTTC
D: -; V: TRBV28; size: once; J: TRBJ1-5; CDR3: CASSYTQGSNQPQHF; DNA: TGTGCCAGCAGTTACACGCAGGGAAGTAATCAGCCCCAGCATTTT
D: TRBD1; V: TRBV7-6; size: -; J: TRBJ2-7; CDR3: CASSSQGQGMEQYF; DNA: TGTGCCAGCAGCTCTCAAGGACAGGGAATGGAGCAGTACTTC
D: -; V: TRBV19; size: -; J: TRBJ1-6; CDR3: CASREENMGNSPLHF; DNA: TGTGCCAGTAGGGAAGAGAACATGGGGAATTCACCCCTCCACTTT
D: -; V: TRBV6-6; size: -; J: TRBJ2-7; CDR3: CASSYSDYEQYF; DNA: TGTGCCAGCAGTTACTCAGACTACGAGCAGTACTTC
D: TRBD1; V: TRBV27; size: -; J: TRBJ2-5; CDR3: CASSTITGGETQYF; DNA: TGTGCCAGCAGCACTATTACAGGGGGTGAGACCCAGTACTTC
D: -; V: TRBV6-5; size: -; J: TRBJ2-2; CDR3: CATSRVAGELFF; DNA: TGTGCCACTAGCCGGGTGGCCGGGGAGCTGTTTTTT
D: TRBD1; V: TRBV28; size: -; J: TRBJ2-3; CDR3: CASRYAGTGGTDTQYF; DNA: TGTGCCAGCAGATACGCCGGGACAGGGGGCACAGATACGCAGTATTTT
D: -; V: TRBV4-1; size: -; J: TRBJ2-3; CDR3: CASSPREGDTQYF; DNA: TGCGCCAGCAGCCCCAGGGAAGGAGATACGCAGTATTTT
D: -; V: TRBV5-4; size: -; J: TRBJ2-2; CDR3: CASSSNTQGRDGELFF; DNA: TGTGCCAGCAGCTCTAACACACAGGGAAGGGACGGGGAGCTGTTTTTT